This is a list of T cell receptor beta chains from one sample in a study of Ad26.COV2.S vaccination and SARS-CoV-2 variants. Sequenced by immunoSEQ multiplex PCR; TCRdb stores in-frame clones only, minus some. This table holds more than 300,000 clones, about 86% found once. The sample was peripheral blood, taken in a trial of Ad26.COV2.S vaccine versus placebo. All receptors come from a person between 18 and 59 years old who received the Ad26.COV2.S COVID-19 vaccine or a placebo. The CDR3 runs from the conserved cysteine through the conserved F or W. The order of the fields is D gene, J gene, V gene, clone size, CDR3 protein, CDR3 DNA. The D gene is left open where the match is weak. Clone sizes are given selectively: once, few, many, or a class where the clone is expanded.

D gene: NA; J gene: TRBJ1-5; V gene: TRBV6-6; clone size: few; CDR3 protein: CASTPQSKQPQHF; CDR3 DNA: TGTGCCAGCACCCCCCAGTCCAAGCAGCCCCAGCATTTT
D gene: TRBD1; J gene: TRBJ2-2; V gene: TRBV9; clone size: NA; CDR3 protein: CASSDLRQGGLTGELFF; CDR3 DNA: TGTGCCAGCAGCGACCTTCGACAGGGCGGCTTAACCGGGGAGCTGTTTTTT
D gene: NA; J gene: TRBJ1-1; V gene: TRBV4-2; clone size: once; CDR3 protein: CASSQVGVGGRSRKGPEAFF; CDR3 DNA: TGTGCCAGCAGCCAAGTGGGGGTTGGGGGGCGAAGTAGAAAAGGCCCTGAAGCTTTCTTT
D gene: TRBD1; J gene: TRBJ1-1; V gene: TRBV5-1; clone size: few; CDR3 protein: CASSLVQGAGTEAFF; CDR3 DNA: TGCGCCAGCAGTCTCGTACAGGGGGCTGGTACTGAAGCTTTCTTT
D gene: NA; J gene: TRBJ1-1; V gene: TRBV7-2; clone size: NA; CDR3 protein: CASSFTGTNTEAFF; CDR3 DNA: TGTGCCAGCAGCTTCACAGGGACCAACACTGAAGCTTTCTTT
D gene: NA; J gene: TRBJ2-7; V gene: TRBV4-1; clone size: NA; CDR3 protein: CASSQEPGGREQYF; CDR3 DNA: TGCGCCAGCAGCCAAGAGCCAGGGGGGAGAGAGCAGTACTTC
D gene: NA; J gene: TRBJ1-1; V gene: TRBV12-3/TRBV12-4; clone size: NA; CDR3 protein: CASTLLGSTEAFF; CDR3 DNA: TGTGCCAGCACCCTTTTAGGGTCCACTGAAGCTTTCTTT
D gene: TRBD1; J gene: TRBJ1-1; V gene: TRBV5-4; clone size: NA; CDR3 protein: CASSQRTGDNTEAFF; CDR3 DNA: TGTGCCAGCAGCCAAAGGACAGGGGATAACACTGAAGCTTTCTTT
D gene: TRBD2; J gene: TRBJ2-2; V gene: TRBV30; clone size: NA; CDR3 protein: CAWSVVAGGPRTGELFF; CDR3 DNA: TGTGCCTGGAGTGTAGTAGCGGGGGGGCCGCGCACCGGGGAGCTGTTTTTT
D gene: NA; J gene: TRBJ1-1; V gene: TRBV30; clone size: NA; CDR3 protein: CAWSVNRGAFF; CDR3 DNA: TGTGCCTGGAGTGTCAACCGAGGAGCTTTCTTT